This TCR beta chain came from a study of cytomegalovirus exposure and HLA in healthy donors listed by TCRdb under 2017. For the wider study: In an earlier analysis of under 600 of the donors, 276 Gb of sequence data and about 110 million unique TCR beta sequences from about 179 million T cells were reported. About 280 gigabases of sequencing data and tens of millions of unique TCR sequences were included in an early release covering several hundred HLA-typed donors. Among the roughly 400 genotyped donors, around 81% belonged to the genetic ancestry cluster associated with self-reported Caucasian donors. The aim of the study was to test whether cataloging public T cell receptors could identify signatures of past pathogen exposure. Using immunosequencing, the study profiled T cell repertoires from about 620 subjects and related those repertoires to cytomegalovirus serostatus. A separate validation cohort of 100 to 150 different subjects was used in addition to the 666-subject first cohort. To predict cytomegalovirus infection status, the study combined high-throughput TCR immunosequencing, statistical association of individual TCRs with disease status, and machine learning. A later analysis re-analyzed previously published TCR beta repertoires from 600 to 850 donors and added high-resolution HLA genotyping to study TCR occurrence patterns. In the later analysis, no new phenotypic data were used to find candidate immune exposures; instead, reliance was placed on TCR beta sequences and their occurrence across donors. To decide whether each TCR beta V gene segment behaved as functional or pseudogenic, an earlier analysis of approximately 620 of the donors relied on high-throughput TCR beta sequencing. Donor age, sex, ethnicity and CMV serostatus were compiled together with the repertoire data. In a later genetic analysis, genome-wide SNP genotypes for about 65% of the 666 donors were used, and that subset was treated as a discovery cohort. All discovery cohort repertoires had been generated using a single sequencing platform. HLA typing included class I and class II loci at four-digit resolution. The number of typed donors differed by locus: about 620-640 for A, B, C, DRB1 and DQB1; roughly 510 for DQA1; approximately 600 for DPA1; and approximately 450 for DPB1. A handful of DR-DQ haplotypes were treated as single units for association and clustering because of strong linkage in the cohort. Among about 390 genotyped donors of the cohort, an average of around 240,000 unique TCR beta nucleotide sequences were sequenced per donor, roughly 18% of them non-productive. The full study reports these points: A further reported finding was that TCR beta sequences accurately predicted the HLA-A and HLA-B alleles for most subjects in the first cohort. Most CMV-associated TCR beta chains appeared to be HLA-restricted in a later analysis, and the HLA associations seemed to be driven largely by CMV exposure. This cohort had only TCR beta chains sequenced, and the lack of alpha or paired-chain data limited which features could be detected. Most TCR sequences were seen in very few donors, while some public TCRs were found in many individuals. A later genetic analysis associated a missense DCLRE1C variant with V-gene and J-gene trimming of TCR beta chains, and an independent cohort replicated the association. In vitro tests confirmed that a few of the cytomegalovirus-associated TCR beta chains recognize cytomegalovirus antigens. At a false discovery rate of 0.05, a later analysis linked approximately 18,000 TCR beta sequences to specific HLA alleles. Some IMGT-functional V segments, including TRBV6-2 and TRBV6-3, could not be told apart with the 87-base-pair reads, so those segments were excluded. A later analysis found that TCR association rates varied across HLA loci, with DRB1 alleles showing the most associated TCRs and HLA-C alleles the fewest. When HLA alleles, especially DR and DQ, strongly co-occurred, TCR associations were difficult to assign to individual alleles. CMV serostatus was the only immune exposure information available for the cohort. Roughly 17 rarely observed V segments, including chromosome 9 orphons, were excluded from the earlier analysis of about 610 of the donors because counts were too low. Because HLA typing was missing for some donors at each locus, association tests included only the typed subset. Linkage disequilibrium might explain the correlated functional status among segregating V segments, but an unknown experimental factor could not be ruled out. A cluster of highly shared sequence variants was judged likely to represent a technical artifact of the sequencing pipeline. The authors suggested that the approach could potentially be generalized to other disease states and immunological phenotypes. The presence/absence analyses assumed that sequencing depth was roughly uniform across donors, and that assumption may not be true. Broadly in line with IMGT annotations, most TCR beta V segments showed up in productive rearrangements about 90% or about 30% of the time in an earlier analysis of 587 of the donors. The study listed 150 to 200 TCR beta chains as associated with cytomegalovirus. The classifier was reported to diagnose cytomegalovirus status with high specificity and sensitivity in both the original cohort and the validation cohort. In a later genetic analysis, fewer N-insertions in productive TCRs were reported among donors in an Asian-associated ancestry cluster than the 666-donor mean. A later analysis reported that several top co-occurrence clusters appeared linked to parvovirus B19, influenza, CMV and Epstein-Barr virus. A later analysis found that HLA-associated TCR beta chains were more clonally expanded and had lower generation probabilities than equally common non-associated chains.

V is cut back by 2 bases and J by 6 bases, with 11 bases in the junction unmatched. Measured from the cysteine to the phenylalanine, the CDR3 is 16 residues long. Just the 48-base CDR3 DNA is kept, in frame starting at base 1. CDR1 MNHEY and CDR2 SMNVEV were looked up in the germline V gene (reference sequence). The count of this clone is one. What antigen it recognizes has not been identified. No much larger clonotype is one base removed from it; base qualities were not supplied. Library construction relied on the immunoSEQ multiplex PCR assay. The multiplex PCR relied on a mix of 60 forward primers for TCR Vbeta segments and 13 reverse primers for TCR Jbeta segments. The CDR3 region of rearranged TCR beta genes was amplified from genomic DNA with a multiplex PCR assay. Amplified TCR beta libraries were sequenced as 87-base-pair reads on the Illumina HiSeq System. Per the original workflow: Across the 700 or so repertoires, a later analysis counted 75 million to 90 million unique TCR beta chains, approximately 12 million of which were shared by at least two donors. Raw reads were error-corrected and collapsed into unique sequences by a nearest-neighbor algorithm in which closely related sequences were merged to remove PCR and sequencing errors. To assign V, D and J gene segments, CDR3 sequences were aligned to IMGT reference sequences. For a sequence to be retained, a match of at least six nucleotides was required to both a V gene segment and a J gene segment. A rearrangement was called productive if the CDR3 had no stop codons and remained in frame with V and J, and every other rearrangement was called non-productive. CDR3 was defined according to IMGT convention as the region running from the second conserved V-encoded cysteine to the conserved J-encoded phenylalanine. In an earlier analysis of around 600 of the donors, sequences lacking an unambiguous match to a single V gene segment were excluded. An earlier analysis of around 600 of the donors classified V segments as functional when productive rearrangements were above 56.7% and as segregating when the standard deviation between donors was above 5%. A statistical classification framework was built to diagnose cytomegalovirus status from the catalog of TCR beta chain sequences. In a later analysis, V and J genes were assigned by comparing TCR nucleotide sequences against IMGT/GENE-DB human TR gene sequences. In a later analysis, CDR3 sequences and most-parsimonious VDJ recombination scenarios were assigned using the TCRdist pipeline. In a later analysis, each TCR beta chain was defined by its CDR3 amino acid sequence together with its V-gene family, and reads without a unique V-gene family were excluded. To address suspected cross-contamination and a sequencing artifact, a later analysis removed 592 highly shared, low-generation-probability nucleotide sequences. In a later analysis, a clonal expansion index was calculated for each public chain from normalized within-repertoire ranks of inferred template counts. In a later analysis, generation probabilities were computed using a VDJ recombination model fitted to out-of-frame rearrangements, and the results were checked against IGoR. In a later analysis, hypergeometric tests were used to score TCR-TCR, TCR-HLA and TCR-CMV co-occurrence, with a repertoire-size bias correction applied to TCR pairs. A later analysis estimated false discovery rates by permuting HLA or CMV assignments 20 times. In a later analysis, co-occurring TCRs were grouped using DBSCAN, with TCRdist sequence similarity added in when clustering inside HLA-allele-positive subsets. Co-occurrence clustering excluded repertoires with fewer than 30,000 or more than 120,000 public chains, plus five with anomalous nucleotide sharing. Here the immuneACCESS table is served through TCRdb, limited to in-frame sequences with V and J called. Missing clones are a known gap in these copies; in checked studies unresolved V genes cover under half, and the rest lacks a known reason. Clone size and V and J calls were adopted from that table, with D and trimming inferred from the DNA. The sample includes 65,000 to 95,000 clones, with more than 60% observed a single time. Together, the top ten hold approximately 6% of the sample.

The cohort comprised fewer than 750 healthy bone marrow donors. At the time of sampling, every cohort member was nominally healthy, though immune exposures that went unrecorded were likely present. The donor was CMV seropositive and belonged to the group of 250 to 300 seropositive cohort members. Each donor provided a peripheral blood sample, and peripheral blood mononuclear cells were used for TCR beta sequencing. Genomic DNA was extracted from the blood cell samples with the Qiagen DNeasy Blood Extraction Kit. The TCR comes from a male donor in good health and CMV-seropositive. Recombination connected TRBV27 to TRBJ2-7; 9 middle bases align to TRBD1. The material sequenced was PBMCs. The CDR3 region reads CASSLTFLQGAFEQYF. The sequence in DNA is TGTGCCAGCAGTTTAACCTTCCTACAGGGGGCTTTCGAGCAGTACTTC.